Sequencing of this T cell receptor (beta chain) was carried out in a study of T cells in Graves' hyperthyroidism and ophthalmopathy. Comments on this clonotype: The antigen remains unidentified.

Study conclusions and caveats: A model built on 13 V-J features separated ophthalmopathy from stable hyperthyroidism. Most clonotypes expanded in thyroid above 0.001 were likewise present in blood.

The source material, RNA transcripts, was used to amplify TCR beta CDR3 regions. RT-PCR in the first round (using the HTBI primer set) targeted the TCR CDR3. TCRdb re-called the multiplex PCR reads with MiXCR, one entry per CDR3 protein. The sample yields about 98,000 distinct CDR3 sequences, around 40% seen once. CDR3 length: 16 amino acids. V lost 7 bases and J lost 6, with 24 bases in between. Germline V gives CDR1 SNHLY, CDR2 FYNNEI. Patients between 18 and 65 years old had hyperthyroidism, newly diagnosed and lasting under 2 months. Investigators excluded patients with uncontrolled infection, other autoimmune disease, pregnancy or lactation.

The source is a woman aged 25 to 39 with Graves' hyperthyroidism. The rearrangement uses TRBV2 and TRBJ1-2; perhaps TRBD1 as D (5 bases). The sample consisted of peripheral blood or thyroid tissue (not recorded which). The CDR3 DNA is TGTGCCAGCAACCAGGATGTTGCGGGGTTCAGGGATGGCTACACCTTC. Amino acids: CASNQDVAGFRDGYTF.